Listed below are T cell receptor beta chains from one sample, sequenced in a study of shared clonotypes between healthy human individuals. Produced via immunoSEQ multiplex PCR; TCRdb's table is partial and in-frame only. This sample has 800,000 or so clones, with approximately 96% found just once. The sequenced sample was naive CD8+ T cells sorted from blood. These receptors came from a man aged 25-45 years in good health. Each CDR3 is given with its conserved first and last residue. A D gene is named only where the DNA matches it firmly. A row's size may be missing; if present it is once, few, many or a size class.

NA TRBJ2-3 TRBV9 NA CASSDRTGPDTQYF TGTGCCAGCAGCGATAGAACGGGACCAGATACGCAGTATTTT
NA TRBJ2-7 TRBV27 NA CASRENWNEQYF TGTGCCAGCAGGGAGAATTGGAACGAGCAGTACTTC
NA TRBJ2-3 TRBV27 NA CASSPDYSDTQYF TGTGCCAGCAGTCCGGACTATTCAGATACGCAGTATTTT
TRBD1 TRBJ2-1 TRBV5-1 NA CASSWTGTGSNEQFF TGCGCCAGCAGTTGGACCGGGACAGGGAGCAATGAGCAGTTCTTC
NA TRBJ1-2 TRBV28 NA CASSSNRISANYGYTF TGTGCCAGCAGTTCTAACAGAATTTCCGCTAACTATGGCTACACCTTC
NA TRBJ2-5 TRBV5-6 NA CASSPLSWGASETQYF TGTGCCAGCAGTCCCCTCTCGTGGGGCGCATCCGAGACCCAGTACTTC
NA TRBJ2-7 TRBV29-1 NA CSVLWSAAYEQYF TGCAGCGTTCTTTGGTCTGCAGCCTACGAGCAGTACTTC
NA TRBJ2-1 TRBV5-4 NA CASSFGNYNEQFF TGTGCCAGCAGCTTCGGAAATTACAATGAGCAGTTCTTC
TRBD1 TRBJ2-7 TRBV6-1 NA CASSELGGAYEQYF TGTGCCAGCAGTGAATTAGGGGGCGCCTACGAGCAGTACTTC
NA TRBJ2-3 TRBV5-4 NA CASSLPGARTDTQYF TGTGCCAGCAGCTTGCCGGGGGCAAGGACAGATACGCAGTATTTT
NA TRBJ2-7 TRBV12-2 NA CASRSSGSYEQYF TGTGCAAGTCGCTCTAGCGGTTCCTACGAGCAGTACTTC
NA TRBJ2-4 TRBV11-2 NA CASKKGVWSGAKNIQYF TGTGCCAGCAAAAAAGGCGTCTGGTCGGGAGCCAAAAACATTCAGTACTTC
NA TRBJ2-5 TRBV29-1 NA CSVGVSSQETQYF TGCAGCGTTGGTGTAAGCAGCCAAGAGACCCAGTACTTC
NA TRBJ2-7 TRBV14 NA CASSQDSRQVYEQYF TGTGCCAGCAGCCAAGATTCGCGACAGGTCTACGAGCAGTACTTC
NA TRBJ2-7 TRBV19 NA CASHGLEWPYEQYF TGTGCCAGTCATGGGCTGGAATGGCCGTACGAGCAGTACTTC
NA TRBJ2-7 TRBV9 once CASSPQGQRQYF TGTGCCAGCAGCCCTCAGGGGCAGCGACAGTACTTC
TRBD2 TRBJ2-2 TRBV4-1 NA CASSLRLAGSTGELFF TGCGCCAGCAGCCTTCGACTAGCGGGATCCACCGGGGAGCTGTTTTTT
NA TRBJ1-5 TRBV28 NA CASSLNSNQPQHF TGTGCCAGCAGCCTGAATAGCAATCAGCCCCAGCATTTT
TRBD2 TRBJ2-1 TRBV7-6 NA CASSYTGTSIYNEQFF TGTGCCAGCAGCTATACCGGGACTAGCATCTACAATGAGCAGTTCTTC
NA TRBJ1-4 TRBV5-5 NA CASSLGDLEKLFF TGTGCCAGCAGCTTGGGGGACCTTGAAAAACTGTTTTTT